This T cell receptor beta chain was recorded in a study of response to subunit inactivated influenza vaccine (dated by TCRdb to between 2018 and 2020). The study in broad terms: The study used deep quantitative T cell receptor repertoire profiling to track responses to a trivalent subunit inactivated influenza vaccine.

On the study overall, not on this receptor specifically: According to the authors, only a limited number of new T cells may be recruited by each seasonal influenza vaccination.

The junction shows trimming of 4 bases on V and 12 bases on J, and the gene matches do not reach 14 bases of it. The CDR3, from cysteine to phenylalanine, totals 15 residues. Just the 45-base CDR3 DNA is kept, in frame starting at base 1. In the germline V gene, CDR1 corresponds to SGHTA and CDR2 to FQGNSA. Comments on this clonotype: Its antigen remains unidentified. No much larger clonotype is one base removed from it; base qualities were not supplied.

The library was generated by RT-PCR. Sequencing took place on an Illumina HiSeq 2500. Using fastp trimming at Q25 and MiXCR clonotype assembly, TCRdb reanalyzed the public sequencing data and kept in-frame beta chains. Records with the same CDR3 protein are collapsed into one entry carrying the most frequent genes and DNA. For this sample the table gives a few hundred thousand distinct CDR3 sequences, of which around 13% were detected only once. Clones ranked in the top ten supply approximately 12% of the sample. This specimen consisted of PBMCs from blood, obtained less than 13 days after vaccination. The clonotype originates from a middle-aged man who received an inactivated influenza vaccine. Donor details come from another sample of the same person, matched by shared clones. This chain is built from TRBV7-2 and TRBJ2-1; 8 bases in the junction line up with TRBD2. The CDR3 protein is CASSYRGGQRVGQFF. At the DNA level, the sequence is TGTGCCAGCAGCTATCGGGGGGGCCAACGGGTCGGGCAGTTCTTC.